Included here is one T cell receptor beta chain sequence, with context. The V gene end was trimmed by 6 bases and the J gene end by 0 bases; junction bases not matched to a gene: 8. Germline V gives CDR1 SGHAT, CDR2 FQNNGV. The CDR3 spans 16 residues. These data originate in a study of beta chain features in type 1 diabetes. Reverse transcription of all isolated RNA meant that expressed TCRB transcripts were sequenced. Sequencing was performed with immunoSEQ multiplex PCR; in TCRdb, only in-frame clones are kept and a portion is missing. Among 10,000 to 15,000 clones, 40% to 55% were seen once, and the ten largest hold about 0.93%.

The specimen was stem cell memory CD4+ T cells from blood. The sequence was obtained from a man between 18 and 29 years old in good health. This chain joins TRBV11-2 and TRBJ2-5; TRBD2 aligns across 9 bases. The CDR3 DNA reads as TGTGCCAGCAGGCCTAGCGGGGCTATCCACCAAGAGACCCAGTACTTC. Its protein product is CASRPSGAIHQETQYF.